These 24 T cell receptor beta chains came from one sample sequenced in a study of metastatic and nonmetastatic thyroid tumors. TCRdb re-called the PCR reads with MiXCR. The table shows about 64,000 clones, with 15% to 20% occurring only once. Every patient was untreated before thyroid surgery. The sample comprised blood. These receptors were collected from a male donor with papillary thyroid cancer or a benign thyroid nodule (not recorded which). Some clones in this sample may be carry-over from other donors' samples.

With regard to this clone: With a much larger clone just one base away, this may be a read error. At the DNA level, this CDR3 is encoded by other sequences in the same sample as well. CDR3 region: CATQRETQYF. The DNA of the CDR3 is TGTGCTACACAGAGGGAGACCCAGTACTTC. J is TRBJ2-5 and V is TRBV2; D ambiguous. Germline V CDR1 and CDR2: SNHLY, FYNNEI. This CDR3 has 10 residues.

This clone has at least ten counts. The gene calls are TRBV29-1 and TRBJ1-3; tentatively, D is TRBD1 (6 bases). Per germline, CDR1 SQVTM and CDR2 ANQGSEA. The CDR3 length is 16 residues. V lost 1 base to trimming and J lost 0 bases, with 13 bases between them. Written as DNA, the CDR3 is TGCAGCGTTGAAGTATGGACAGCCTTCTCTGGAAACACCATATATTTT. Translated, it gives CSVEVWTAFSGNTIYF.

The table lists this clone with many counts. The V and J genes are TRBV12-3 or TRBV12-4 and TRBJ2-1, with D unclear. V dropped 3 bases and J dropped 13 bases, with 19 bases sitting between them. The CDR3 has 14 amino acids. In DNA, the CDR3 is TGTGCCAGCAGTTTTTCCCAGAAGGACGTCTATCAGTTCTTC. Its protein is CASSFSQKDVYQFF.

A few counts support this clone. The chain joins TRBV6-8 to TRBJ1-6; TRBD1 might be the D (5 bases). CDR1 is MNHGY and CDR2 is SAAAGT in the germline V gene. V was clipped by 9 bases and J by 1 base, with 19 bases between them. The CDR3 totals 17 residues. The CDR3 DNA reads TGTGCCAGACTCCCCGCGGGGGAAGTGTCCTATAATTCACCCCTCCACTTT. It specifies CARLPAGEVSYNSPLHF.

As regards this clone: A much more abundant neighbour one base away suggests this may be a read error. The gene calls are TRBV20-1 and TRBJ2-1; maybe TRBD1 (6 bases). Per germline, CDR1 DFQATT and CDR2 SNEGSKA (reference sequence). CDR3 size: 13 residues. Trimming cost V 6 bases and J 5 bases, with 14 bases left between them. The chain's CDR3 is CSADGQCNNEQFF. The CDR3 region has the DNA TGCAGTGCAGATGGACAGTGTAACAATGAGCAGTTCTTC.

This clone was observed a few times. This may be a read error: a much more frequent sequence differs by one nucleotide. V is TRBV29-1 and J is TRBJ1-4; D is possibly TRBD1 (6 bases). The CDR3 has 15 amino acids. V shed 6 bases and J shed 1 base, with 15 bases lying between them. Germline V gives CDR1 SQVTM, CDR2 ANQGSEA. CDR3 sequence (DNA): TGCAGCGTATCGACAGGCTACTTAACTAATGAAAAACTGTTTTTT. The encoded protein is CSVSTGYLTNEKLFF.

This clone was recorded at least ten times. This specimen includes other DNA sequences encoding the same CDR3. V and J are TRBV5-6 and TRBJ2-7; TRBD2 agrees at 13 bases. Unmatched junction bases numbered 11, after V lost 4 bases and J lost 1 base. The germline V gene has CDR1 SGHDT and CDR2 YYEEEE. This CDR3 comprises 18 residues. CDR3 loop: CASSLGLAGARRSYEQYV. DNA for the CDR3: TGTGCCAGCAGCCTCGGACTAGCGGGAGCTCGAAGGTCCTACGAGCAGTACGTC.

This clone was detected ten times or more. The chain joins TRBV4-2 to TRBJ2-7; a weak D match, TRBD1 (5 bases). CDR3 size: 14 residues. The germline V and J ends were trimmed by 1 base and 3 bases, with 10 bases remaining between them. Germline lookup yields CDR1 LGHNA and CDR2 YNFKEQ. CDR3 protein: CASSQAWQGYEQYF. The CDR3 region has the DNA TGTGCCAGCAGCCAAGCCTGGCAGGGCTACGAGCAGTACTTC.

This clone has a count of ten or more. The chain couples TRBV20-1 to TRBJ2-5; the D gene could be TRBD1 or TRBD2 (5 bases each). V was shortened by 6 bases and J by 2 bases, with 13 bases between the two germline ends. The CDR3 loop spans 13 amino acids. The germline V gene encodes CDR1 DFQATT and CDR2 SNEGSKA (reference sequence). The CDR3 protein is CSAFRDGQETQYF. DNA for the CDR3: TGCAGTGCCTTCAGGGACGGACAAGAGACCCAGTACTTC.

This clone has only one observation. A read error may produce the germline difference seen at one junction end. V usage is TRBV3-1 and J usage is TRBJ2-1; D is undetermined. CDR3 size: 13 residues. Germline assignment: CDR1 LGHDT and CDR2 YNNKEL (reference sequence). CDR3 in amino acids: CASIQSGGIEQFF. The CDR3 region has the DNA TGTGCCAGCATCCAATCGGGTGGGATTGAGCAGTTCTTC.

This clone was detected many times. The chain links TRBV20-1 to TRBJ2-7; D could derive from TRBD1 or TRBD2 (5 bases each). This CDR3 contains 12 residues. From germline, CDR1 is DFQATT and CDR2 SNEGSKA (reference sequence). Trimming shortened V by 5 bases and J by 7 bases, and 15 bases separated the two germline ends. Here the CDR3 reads CSARRGDMEQYF. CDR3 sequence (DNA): TGCAGTGCTCGAAGAGGGGATATGGAGCAGTACTTC.

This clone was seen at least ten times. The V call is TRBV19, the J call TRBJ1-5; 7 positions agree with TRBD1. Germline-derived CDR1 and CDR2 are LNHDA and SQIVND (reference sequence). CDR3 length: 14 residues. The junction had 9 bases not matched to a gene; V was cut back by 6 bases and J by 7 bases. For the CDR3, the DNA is TGTGCCAGTAGGAATACAGGGGTAGGACAGCCCCAGCATTTT. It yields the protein CASRNTGVGQPQHF.

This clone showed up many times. The CDR3 DNA sequence: TGTGCCAGCAGCTTGGTCGGGGTCCCCGGGGAGCTGTTTTTT. Protein sequence: CASSLVGVPGELFF. The chain carries TRBV5-8 and TRBJ2-2; weak D call: TRBD2 (5 bases). Germline loops: CDR1 SGHTS, CDR2 YDEGEE. V lost 0 bases, J lost 6 bases, and 9 bases lay in between. CDR3 length equals 14 residues.

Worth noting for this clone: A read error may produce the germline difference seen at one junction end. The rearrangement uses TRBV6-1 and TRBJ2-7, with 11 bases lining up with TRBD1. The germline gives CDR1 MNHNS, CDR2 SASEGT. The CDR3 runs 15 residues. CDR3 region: CASRHWTGGSYEHYF. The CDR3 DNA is TGTGCCAGCAGACACTGGACAGGGGGCTCCTACGAGCATTACTTC.

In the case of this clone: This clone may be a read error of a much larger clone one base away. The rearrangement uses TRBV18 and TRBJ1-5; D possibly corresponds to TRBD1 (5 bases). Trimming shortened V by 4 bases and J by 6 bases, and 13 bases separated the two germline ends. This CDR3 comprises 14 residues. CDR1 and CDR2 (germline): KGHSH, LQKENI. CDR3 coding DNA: TGTGCCAGCTCACAGAAGAGGGGTATTCAGCCCCAGCATTTT. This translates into CASSQKRGIQPQHF.

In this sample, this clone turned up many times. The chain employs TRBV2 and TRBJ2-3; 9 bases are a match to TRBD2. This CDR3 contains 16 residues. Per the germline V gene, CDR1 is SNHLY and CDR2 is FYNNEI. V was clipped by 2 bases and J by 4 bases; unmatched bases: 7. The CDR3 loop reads CASSESGGGAPDTQYF. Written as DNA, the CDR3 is TGTGCCAGCAGTGAATCCGGCGGGGGGGCGCCAGATACGCAGTATTTT.

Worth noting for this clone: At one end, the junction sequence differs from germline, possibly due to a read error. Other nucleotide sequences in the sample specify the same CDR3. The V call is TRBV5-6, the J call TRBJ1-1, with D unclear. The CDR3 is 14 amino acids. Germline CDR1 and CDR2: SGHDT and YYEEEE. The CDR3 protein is CASSENLGDTEAFF. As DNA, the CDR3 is TGTGCTAGCAGCGAAAACCTGGGTGACACTGAAGCTTTCTTT.

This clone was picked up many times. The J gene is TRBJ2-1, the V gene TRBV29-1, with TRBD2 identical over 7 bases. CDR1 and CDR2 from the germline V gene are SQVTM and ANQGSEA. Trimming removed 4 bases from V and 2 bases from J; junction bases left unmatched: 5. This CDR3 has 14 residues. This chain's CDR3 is CSVASLAAYNEQFF. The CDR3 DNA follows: TGCAGCGTTGCCTCGCTAGCGGCCTACAATGAGCAGTTCTTC.

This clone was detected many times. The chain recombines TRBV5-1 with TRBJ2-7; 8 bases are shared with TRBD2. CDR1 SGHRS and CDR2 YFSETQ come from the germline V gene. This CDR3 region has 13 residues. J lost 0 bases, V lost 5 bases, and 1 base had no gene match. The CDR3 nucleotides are TGCGCCAGCAGTAGCGGGAACTCCTACGAGCAGTACTTC. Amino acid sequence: CASSSGNSYEQYF.

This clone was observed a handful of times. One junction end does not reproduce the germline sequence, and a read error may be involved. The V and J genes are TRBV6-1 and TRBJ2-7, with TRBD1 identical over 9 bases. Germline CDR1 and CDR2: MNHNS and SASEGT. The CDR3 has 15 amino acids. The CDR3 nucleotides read TGTGTCAGCAGTGAAGTTGGACAGGGGATCTACGATCAGTACTTC. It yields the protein CVSSEVGQGIYDQYF.

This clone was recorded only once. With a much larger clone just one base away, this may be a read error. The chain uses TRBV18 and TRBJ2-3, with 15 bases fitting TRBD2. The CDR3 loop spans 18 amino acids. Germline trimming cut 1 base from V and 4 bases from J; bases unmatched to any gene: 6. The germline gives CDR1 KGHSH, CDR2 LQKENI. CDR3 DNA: TGTGCCAGCTCACCACTCAGGACTAGCGGGGGGGACGCAGATACGCAGTATTTT. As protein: CASSPLRTSGGDADTQYF.

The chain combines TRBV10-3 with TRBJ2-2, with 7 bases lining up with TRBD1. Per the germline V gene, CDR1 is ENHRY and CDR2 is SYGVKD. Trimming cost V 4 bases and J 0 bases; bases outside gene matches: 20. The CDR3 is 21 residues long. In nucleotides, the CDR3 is TGTGCCATCAGTGCCCCGGGACCGGGACAGATGCATAGCACGAACACCGGGGAGCTGTTTTTT. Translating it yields CAISAPGPGQMHSTNTGELFF.

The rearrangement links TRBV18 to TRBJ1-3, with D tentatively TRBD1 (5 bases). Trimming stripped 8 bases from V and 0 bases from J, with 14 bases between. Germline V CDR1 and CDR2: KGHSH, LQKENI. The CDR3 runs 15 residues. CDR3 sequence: CASTTPQGSGNTIYF. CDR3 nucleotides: TGTGCCAGCACCACCCCCCAGGGCTCTGGAAACACCATATATTTT.

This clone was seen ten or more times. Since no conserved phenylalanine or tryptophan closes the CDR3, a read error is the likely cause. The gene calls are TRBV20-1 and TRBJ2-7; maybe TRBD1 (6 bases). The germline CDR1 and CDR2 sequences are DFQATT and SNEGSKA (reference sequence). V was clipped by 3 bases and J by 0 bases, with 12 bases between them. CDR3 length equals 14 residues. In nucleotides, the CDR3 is TGCAGTGCTAGCGACGGACAGAGCTCCTACGAGCAGTACATC. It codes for CSASDGQSSYEQYI.